The next 20 T cell receptor beta chains were all read from a single sample in a study of T cell responses to AZD1222 COVID-19 vaccine. Sequencing was performed with immunoSEQ multiplex PCR; in TCRdb, only in-frame clones are kept and a portion is missing. The profile shows roughly 110,000 clones, around 89% of them singletons. The sample was peripheral blood, taken on day 0 of AZD1222 vaccination. All receptors derive from an adult in good health.

The count of this clone is one. CDR3 sequence: CASSLVYQTASSYEQYF. DNA of the CDR3: TGCGCCAGCAGCTTGGTCTACCAGACAGCGAGCTCGTACGAGCAGTACTTC. The chain couples TRBV5-1 to TRBJ2-7; D is perhaps TRBD1 (5 bases). The CDR3 is 17 amino acids. Per the germline V gene, CDR1 is SGHRS and CDR2 is YFSETQ. V lost 0 bases and J lost 4, with 20 bases in between.

This clone was recorded only once. V usage is TRBV5-6 and J usage is TRBJ2-7; D ambiguous. Trimming left V 3 bases short and J 3 bases short, with 4 bases between. Germline loops: CDR1 SGHDT, CDR2 YYEEEE. This CDR3 region has 11 residues. As DNA, the CDR3 is TGTGCCAGCAGCTATAACTACGAGCAGTACTTC. It specifies CASSYNYEQYF. The full variable domain, rest sourced from reference TRBV5-6 and TRBJ2-7, is DAGVTQSPTHLIKTRGQQVTLRCSPKSGHDTVSWYQQALGQGPQFIFQYYEEEERQRGNFPDRFSGHQFPNYSSELNVNALLLGDSALYLCASSYNYEQYFGPGTRLTVT.

The genes are TRBV5-1 and TRBJ1-2; possible D gene TRBD1, 6 bases. The germline CDR1 and CDR2 sequences are SGHRS and YFSETQ. Trimming removed 2 bases at V and 5 bases at J, with 19 bases between. This CDR3 contains 16 residues. The DNA of the CDR3 is TGCGCCAGCAGCTTAGGCGCGACAGGCTCCGGGTATGGCTACACCTTC. It codes for CASSLGATGSGYGYTF.

This chain connects TRBV18 to TRBJ1-3; TRBD1 aligns across 9 bases. Germline V CDR1 and CDR2: KGHSH, LQKENI. The CDR3 extends over 16 amino acids. V lost 4 bases, J lost 0 bases, and 4 bases stayed unmatched. The CDR3 DNA reads TGTGCCAGCTCACAGGGACAGGGACGCTCTGGAAACACCATATATTTT. It specifies CASSQGQGRSGNTIYF.

CDR3 residues: CASSADRQRGLFF. CDR3 coding DNA: TGTGCCAGCAGCGCAGACAGGCAGCGAGGACTGTTTTTT. The gene calls are TRBV7-8 and TRBJ1-4; maybe TRBD1 (6 bases). V was pared by 5 bases and J by 13 bases, with 17 bases between. This CDR3 is built from 13 residues. Germline V gives CDR1 SGHVS, CDR2 FQNEAQ.

This chain connects TRBV7-8 to TRBJ2-2; D is unresolved. V was cut by 3 bases and J by 1 base, with 3 bases left in between. The CDR3 totals 13 residues. The germline gives CDR1 SGHVS, CDR2 FQNEAQ. CDR3 nucleotide sequence: TGTGCCAGCAGCTTCGGGAACACCGGGGAGCTGTTTTTT. Translation: CASSFGNTGELFF. Looking up the rest from reference TRBV7-8 and TRBJ2-2 gives the full variable domain: GAGVSQSPRYKVAKRGQDVALRCDPISGHVSLFWYQQALGQGPEFLTYFQNEAQLDKSGLPSDRFFAERPEGSVSTLKIQRTQQEDSAVYLCASSFGNTGELFFGEGSRLTVL.

The chain uses TRBV19 and TRBJ2-7, with D possibly TRBD2 on 6 matching bases. With 3 bases removed from V and 4 bases from J, the gap between germline ends came to 19 bases. Looked up from germline, CDR1 is LNHDA and CDR2 is SQIVND (reference sequence). The CDR3 runs to 16 residues. CDR3 bases: TGTGCCAGTAGTATGGGCGTGCGGGGCCTAACTTACGAGCAGTACTTC. Translation: CASSMGVRGLTYEQYF.

There are a few counts of this clone. The V gene is TRBV7-8, the J gene TRBJ1-1; D is unclear. Looked up from germline, CDR1 is SGHVS and CDR2 is FQNEAQ. CDR3 length: 13 residues. V gave up 10 bases and J gave up 11 bases, with 23 bases separating them. Here the CDR3 reads CATMQDSDGRAFF. CDR3 coding DNA: TGTGCCACCATGCAGGATTCAGATGGAAGGGCTTTCTTT.

The V call is TRBV7-3, the J call TRBJ1-6, with a possible D match to TRBD1 (5 bases). V lost 5 bases, J lost 0 bases, and 14 bases lay in between. In germline, CDR1 is SGHTA, CDR2 FQGTGA. CDR3 length: 17 amino acids. The CDR3 loop is CASSLMGRNSYNSPLHF. In DNA form, the CDR3 reads TGTGCCAGCAGCCTAATGGGGCGGAACTCCTATAATTCACCCCTCCACTTT.

The count of this clone is one. The V call is TRBV5-1, the J call TRBJ2-5; D possibly uses TRBD1 or TRBD2 (6 bases each). V was cut by 0 bases and J by 1 base, with 16 bases left in between. Germline V gene lookup returns CDR1 SGHRS and CDR2 YFSETQ. The CDR3 loop spans 17 amino acids. As DNA, the CDR3 is TGCGCCAGCAGCTTGGGGGGGGCCGGACGCTTCCAAGAGACCCAGTACTTC. Its protein product is CASSLGGAGRFQETQYF.

The sample holds a few counts of this clone. The J gene is TRBJ1-5, the V gene TRBV21-1; the table's TRBD1 call for D was not verified on the DNA. TRBV21-1 is deemed a pseudogene. The length of the CDR3 is 14 residues. The CDR3 is CASRHDRDNQPQHF. CDR3 nucleotides: TGTGCCAGCAGACACGACAGGGACAATCAGCCCCAGCATTTT.

The gene calls are TRBV12-3 or TRBV12-4 and TRBJ1-5, with a tentative D call TRBD1 (5 bases). The CDR3 covers 13 residues. Trimming shortened V by 6 bases and J by 6 bases, and 12 bases separated the two germline ends. CDR3 region: CASRGEEGQPQHF. In DNA, the CDR3 is TGTGCCAGCAGGGGGGAAGAGGGTCAGCCCCAGCATTTT.

This clone was counted a single time. The chain has TRBV27 and TRBJ2-7; 9 bases are shared with TRBD1. V trimming: 0 bases; J trimming: 2 bases; junction bases outside the gene matches: 5. Germline V gives CDR1 MNHEY, CDR2 SMNVEV (reference sequence). The CDR3 covers 16 residues. The CDR3, as DNA: TGTGCCAGCAGTTTATCTTGGACAGGGGCAACCTACGAGCAGTACTTC. This translates into CASSLSWTGATYEQYF.

The chain is built from TRBV28 and TRBJ2-7; 11 bases map to TRBD2. The germline gives CDR1 MDHEN, CDR2 SYDVKM. The CDR3 is 12 residues long. V trimming: 10 bases; J trimming: 3 bases; junction bases outside the gene matches: 2. The CDR3 DNA follows: TGTGCCACGACTAGCGGGAACTACGAGCAGTACTTC. It is translated as CATTSGNYEQYF.

This chain uses TRBV21-1 with TRBJ2-7. TRBV21-1 is tagged as a pseudogene. CDR3 length: 20 amino acids. The CDR3 region is CASSKALGHQKHQYHYEQYF. In nucleotides, the CDR3 is TGTGCCAGCAGCAAAGCGCTAGGGCATCAGAAGCACCAGTACCACTACGAGCAGTACTTC.

The chain couples TRBV4-3 to TRBJ2-7; 12 nucleotides match TRBD2. Germline CDR1 reads LGHNA; CDR2 reads YSLEER. With V trimmed by 3 bases and J by 2 bases, 5 bases remained unmatched. This CDR3 comprises 16 residues. The CDR3 sequence: CASSHARLAGAYEQYF. In nucleotides, the CDR3 is TGCGCCAGCAGCCATGCCCGACTAGCGGGAGCCTACGAGCAGTACTTC.

CDR3 DNA: TGTGCCAGCAAACAGGGGGCCCTGACCTCTGGGGCCAACGTCCTGACTTTC. It specifies CASKQGALTSGANVLTF. The V gene is TRBV7-9, the J gene TRBJ2-6, with 9 bases lining up with TRBD1. The CDR3 contains 17 residues. Per germline, CDR1 SEHNR and CDR2 FQNEAQ (reference sequence). Losses at the gene ends were 7 bases for V and 0 bases for J; bases not matched to a gene: 7.

V gene TRBV28 combines with J gene TRBJ1-1; TRBD1 is a possible D gene (5 bases). The CDR3 extends over 13 amino acids. Germline V gene data show CDR1 as MDHEN and CDR2 as SYDVKM. V lost 5 bases to trimming and J lost 5 bases, with 12 bases between them. The CDR3 loop is CASSGSRGTEAFF. For the CDR3, the DNA is TGTGCCAGCAGTGGTTCTCGGGGGACTGAAGCTTTCTTT.

The chain combines TRBV27 with TRBJ2-1; 8 nucleotides match TRBD2. This CDR3 has 16 amino acids. V lost 6 bases to trimming and J lost 1 base; unmatched junction nucleotides: 8. Germline CDR1 is MNHEY and CDR2 is SMNVEV (reference sequence). For the CDR3, the DNA is TGTGCCAGCAGGATAAGTAGCGGGGCTTCCTACAATGAGCAGTTCTTC. It codes for CASRISSGASYNEQFF.

The chain joins TRBV12-5 to TRBJ2-7; maybe TRBD1 (6 bases). Trimming left V 8 bases short and J 6 bases short, with 26 bases between. Germline V gene sequence: CDR1 LGHNT, CDR2 FRNRAP. The CDR3 sequence is 16 residues long. DNA for the CDR3: TGTGCTAGTTCGGACGGACTTAACCGGGAAGGGGGCGAGCAGTACTTC. This codes for CASSDGLNREGGEQYF.